These 20 T cell receptor beta chains were all obtained from the same sample, sequenced in a study of Ad26.COV2.S vaccination and SARS-CoV-2 variants. This sample's treatment: roughly 18 received Ad26.COV2.S at low or high dose, single or two shots; 5 received placebo; per-sample allocation not given. Day 63 following the first vaccine or placebo injection was when the samples were taken. Assay: immunoSEQ multiplex PCR; the TCRdb copy retains only in-frame clones and omits some. The table has fewer than 900,000 clones, about 89% seen once. The sequencing used peripheral blood, collected in a trial of Ad26.COV2.S vaccine versus placebo. These receptors originate from a person aged 18-60 years who received the Ad26.COV2.S COVID-19 vaccine or a placebo.

The chain joins TRBV5-1 to TRBJ2-2; 9 bases match TRBD1. Germline trimming cut 4 bases from V and 6 bases from J; bases unmatched to any gene: 10. Germline loops: CDR1 SGHRS, CDR2 YFSETQ. This CDR3 has 16 residues. The CDR3 region is CASSTSGTGSAGELFF. CDR3 nucleotides: TGCGCCAGCAGCACATCCGGGACAGGGTCCGCCGGGGAGCTGTTTTTT.

This clone was picked up one time. The genes are TRBV7-2 and TRBJ2-3; the D is unclear. Trimming pared 5 bases from V and 6 bases from J, leaving 12 bases between. From germline, CDR1 is SGHTA and CDR2 FQGNSA. This CDR3 contains 13 residues. Here the CDR3 DNA reads TGTGCCAGCAGCGTATATGGAGTCGATACGCAGTATTTT. Encoded protein: CASSVYGVDTQYF. The whole variable domain, filled in from reference TRBV7-2 and TRBJ2-3, reads GAGVSQSPSNKVTEKGKDVELRCDPISGHTALYWYRQSLGQGLEFLIYFQGNSAPDKSGLPSDRFSAERTGGSVSTLTIQRTQQEDSAVYLCASSVYGVDTQYFGPGTRLTVL.

This chain uses TRBV7-2 with TRBJ1-5; D not resolved. CDR1 is SGHTA and CDR2 is FQGNSA in the germline V gene. The CDR3 is 14 amino acids. V lost 4 bases and J 7 bases, leaving 14 bases between the germline ends. The CDR3 reads CASSYSIRGQPQHF. DNA of the CDR3: TGTGCCAGCAGCTACAGCATCCGGGGACAGCCCCAGCATTTT.

The V call is TRBV30, the J call TRBJ1-1; D gene uncertain. This CDR3 is 11 amino acids long. Germline CDR1 and CDR2: GTSNPN and SVGIG (reference sequence). V was cut by 7 bases and J by 1 base, with 7 bases left in between. For the CDR3, the DNA is TGTGCCTCCTCAACGAACACTGAAGCTTTCTTT. This codes for CASSTNTEAFF. The whole variable domain, filled in from reference TRBV30 and TRBJ1-1, reads SQTIHQWPATLVQPVGSPLSLECTVEGTSNPNLYWYRQAAGRGLQLLFYSVGIGQISSEVPQNLSASRPQDRQFILSSKKLLLSDSGFYLCASSTNTEAFFGQGTRLTVV.

V and J are TRBV18 and TRBJ2-1; D gene unclear. The V end lost 0 bases, the J end lost 2 bases, and 5 bases lay between the germline ends. The CDR3 is 14 residues long. Germline-derived CDR1 and CDR2 are KGHSH and LQKENI. The chain's CDR3 is CASSPPSTYNEQFF. In nucleotides, the CDR3 is TGTGCCAGCTCACCACCGAGTACCTACAATGAGCAGTTCTTC.

This clone appeared a few times. The chain employs TRBV30 and TRBJ1-1; D unresolved. Germline values: CDR1 GTSNPN, CDR2 SVGIG (reference sequence). Trimming removed 5 bases from V and 0 bases from J, with 7 bases in between. This CDR3 contains 12 residues. DNA of the CDR3: TGTGCCTGGGCCTTCATGAACACTGAAGCTTTCTTT. It encodes CAWAFMNTEAFF. The full variable domain, in which reference TRBV30 and TRBJ1-1 provide the parts outside the CDR3, is SQTIHQWPATLVQPVGSPLSLECTVEGTSNPNLYWYRQAAGRGLQLLFYSVGIGQISSEVPQNLSASRPQDRQFILSSKKLLLSDSGFYLCAWAFMNTEAFFGQGTRLTVV.

CDR3 residues: CASSLGPQGRTGELFF. DNA of the CDR3: TGCGCCAGCAGCTTGGGACCACAGGGGAGGACCGGGGAGCTGTTTTTT. This chain connects TRBV5-1 to TRBJ2-2, with a tentative D call TRBD1 (7 bases). Germline values: CDR1 SGHRS, CDR2 YFSETQ. The ends were cut back, 0 bases at V and 5 bases at J, with 14 bases in the middle. The CDR3 runs 16 residues.

The chain couples TRBV27 to TRBJ2-7; maybe TRBD1 (5 bases). In germline, CDR1 is MNHEY, CDR2 SMNVEV (reference sequence). This CDR3 has 13 amino acids. V was pared by 3 bases and J by 0 bases, with 6 bases between. The CDR3 DNA reads as TGTGCCAGCAGTTTGGACATCTCCTACGAGCAGTACTTC. This translates into CASSLDISYEQYF.

As DNA, the CDR3 is TGTGCCAGCAGCTGGGACGCCACCGGGGAGCTGTTTTTT. Its translation is CASSWDATGELFF. The chain uses TRBV9 and TRBJ2-2; TRBD1 or TRBD2 may be the D gene (5 bases each). The CDR3 is 13 amino acids. V was shortened by 4 bases and J by 4 bases, with 8 bases between the two germline ends. Per the germline V gene, CDR1 is SGDLS and CDR2 is YYNGEE. Full variable domain (outside the CDR3, taken from reference TRBV9 and TRBJ2-2): DSGVTQTPKHLITATGQRVTLRCSPRSGDLSVYWYQQSLDQGLQFLIQYYNGEERAKGNILERFSAQQFPDLHSELNLSSLELGDSALYFCASSWDATGELFFGEGSRLTVL.

This sequence joins TRBV6-2 or TRBV6-3 and TRBJ1-2; 7 nucleotides agree with TRBD1. From germline, CDR1 is MNHEY and CDR2 SVGEGT. CDR3 length equals 15 residues. The V and J ends lost 7 bases and 3 bases, in that order; junction bases with no gene match: 11. Written as DNA, the CDR3 is TGTGCCAGCAACCCCGGACAGGTCCCATACTATGGCTACACCTTC. Translating it yields CASNPGQVPYYGYTF.

This chain links TRBV7-6 with TRBJ2-1; D not certain. The CDR3 is 14 amino acids. Deletions cut 5 bases from V and 3 bases from J, with 11 bases between. CDR1 and CDR2 (germline): SGHVS, FNYEAQ. The CDR3 DNA is TGTGCCAGCAGCGTTGCGAGGAGCTACAATGAGCAGTTCTTC. Translation gives CASSVARSYNEQFF.

This rearrangement joins TRBV19 to TRBJ2-7; 8 bases agree with TRBD1. In germline, CDR1 is LNHDA, CDR2 SQIVND (reference sequence). V gave up 3 bases and J gave up 2 bases; unmatched junction bases: 9. The CDR3 spans 16 residues. CDR3 loop: CASSIPGQGPPYEQYF. In DNA, the CDR3 is TGTGCCAGTAGTATTCCCGGACAGGGACCCCCCTACGAGCAGTACTTC.

The chain couples TRBV19 to TRBJ2-2; the match to TRBD2 covers 14 bases. This CDR3 is 18 amino acids long. V lost 5 bases and J lost 6; bases outside the gene matches: 11. Germline CDR1 is LNHDA and CDR2 is SQIVND (reference sequence). DNA for the CDR3: TGTGCCAGTAGTCGGACTAGCGGGGGGTATGGGGACGCCGGGGAGCTGTTTTTT. This gives the protein CASSRTSGGYGDAGELFF.

This sequence joins TRBV19 and TRBJ1-1, with a possible D match to TRBD1 (5 bases). The CDR3 loop spans 16 amino acids. V was clipped by 2 bases and J by 1 base, with 14 bases between them. CDR1 and CDR2 from the germline V gene are LNHDA and SQIVND (reference sequence). The CDR3 DNA follows: TGTGCCAGTAGTATAAGGAGGGCCCAGGGGAACACTGAAGCTTTCTTT. The encoded protein is CASSIRRAQGNTEAFF.

The rearrangement joins TRBV2 to TRBJ2-7; D is uncertain. CDR1 is SNHLY, CDR2 FYNNEI, per germline. The V and J ends lost 10 bases and 0 bases respectively, with 16 bases between them. The CDR3 has 14 residues. CDR3 sequence: CATYLPGSSYEQYF. The CDR3 bases are TGTGCCACCTACTTGCCCGGAAGCTCCTACGAGCAGTACTTC.

The chain combines TRBV5-1 with TRBJ1-2; 7 bases agree with TRBD1. The CDR3 is made up of 16 amino acids. Germline assignment: CDR1 SGHRS and CDR2 YFSETQ. The trim removed 4 bases at V and 0 bases at J, leaving 9 bases unmatched. The CDR3 DNA reads TGCGCCAGCAGCCCAAGAGGACAGGCAGCTAACTATGGCTACACCTTC. Its protein product is CASSPRGQAANYGYTF.

As concerns this clone: A single base separates this from a much larger clone, so it may be a read error. The chain links TRBV30 to TRBJ1-5; D is undetermined. The V and J ends lost 0 bases and 0 bases respectively, with 9 bases between them. The germline gives CDR1 GTSNPN, CDR2 SVGIG (reference sequence). The CDR3 totals 15 residues. The CDR3 reads CAWSVGVDSNQPQHF. CDR3 nucleotide sequence: TGTGCCTGGAGTGTAGGAGTGGATAGCAATCAGCCCCAGCATTTT.

The rearrangement uses TRBV3-1 (or the pseudogene TRBV3-2) and TRBJ2-7, with D perhaps TRBD2 (6 bases). V was trimmed by 1 base and J by 5 bases, leaving 12 bases between them. Germline values: CDR1 LGHDT, CDR2 YNNKEL (reference sequence). This CDR3 contains 14 residues. The CDR3 nucleotides are TGTGCCAGCAGCCAAGTCGGGGGAGTCGACGAGCAGTACTTC. Protein sequence: CASSQVGGVDEQYF.

This rearrangement joins TRBV19 to TRBJ2-1, with TRBD2 matching over 12 bases. V shed 5 bases and J 7 bases; nucleotides not matched to a gene: 15. The V gene's germline CDR1 is LNHDA and CDR2 SQIVND (reference sequence). CDR3 length equals 18 residues. The DNA for the CDR3 is TGTGCCAGTAGTTTCTTCCTAGCGGGGGGGCATAGTTCGAATGAGCAGTTCTTC. This sequence encodes CASSFFLAGGHSSNEQFF.

This clone occurred once. Other DNA sequences in the same sample also yield this CDR3. The chain employs TRBV7-2 and TRBJ2-1; tentative D call: TRBD1 (6 bases). The V gene lost 1 base and the J gene lost 5 bases, with 9 bases spanning the gap. In germline, CDR1 is SGHTA, CDR2 FQGNSA. This CDR3 region has 14 residues. DNA of the CDR3: TGTGCCAGCAGCTTAGTGTCAGGGGACAATGAGCAGTTCTTC. This gives the protein CASSLVSGDNEQFF.